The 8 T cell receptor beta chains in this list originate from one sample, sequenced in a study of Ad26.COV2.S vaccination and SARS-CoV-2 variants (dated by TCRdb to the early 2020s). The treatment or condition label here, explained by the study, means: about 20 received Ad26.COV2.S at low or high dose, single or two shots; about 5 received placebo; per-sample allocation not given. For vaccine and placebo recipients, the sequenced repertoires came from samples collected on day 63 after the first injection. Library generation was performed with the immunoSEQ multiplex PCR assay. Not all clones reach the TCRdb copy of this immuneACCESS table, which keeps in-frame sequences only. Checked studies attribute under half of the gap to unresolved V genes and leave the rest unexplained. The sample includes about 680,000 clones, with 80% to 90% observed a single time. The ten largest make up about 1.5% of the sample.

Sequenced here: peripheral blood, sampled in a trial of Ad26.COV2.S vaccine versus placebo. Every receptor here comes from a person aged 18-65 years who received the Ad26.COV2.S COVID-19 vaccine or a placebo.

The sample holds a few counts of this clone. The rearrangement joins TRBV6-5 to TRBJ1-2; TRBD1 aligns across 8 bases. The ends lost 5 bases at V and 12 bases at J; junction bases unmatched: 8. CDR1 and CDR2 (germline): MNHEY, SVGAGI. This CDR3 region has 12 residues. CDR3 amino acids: CASSPGDRRNTF. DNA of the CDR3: TGTGCCAGCAGTCCGGGGGACAGGAGAAACACCTTC.

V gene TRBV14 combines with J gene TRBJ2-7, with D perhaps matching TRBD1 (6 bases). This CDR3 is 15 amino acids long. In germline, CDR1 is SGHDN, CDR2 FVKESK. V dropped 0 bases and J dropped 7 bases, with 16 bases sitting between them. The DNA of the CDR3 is TGTGCCAGCAGCCAAGATTTTGGCAGGGGCTTTGAGCAGTACTTC. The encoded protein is CASSQDFGRGFEQYF.

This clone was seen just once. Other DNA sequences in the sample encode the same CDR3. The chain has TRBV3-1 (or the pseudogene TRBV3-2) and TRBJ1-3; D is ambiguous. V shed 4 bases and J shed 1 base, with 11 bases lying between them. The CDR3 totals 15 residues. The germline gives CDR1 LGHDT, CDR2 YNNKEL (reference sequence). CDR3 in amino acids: CASSPPGSSGNTIYF. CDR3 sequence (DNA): TGTGCCAGCAGCCCCCCAGGTTCTTCTGGAAACACCATATATTTT.

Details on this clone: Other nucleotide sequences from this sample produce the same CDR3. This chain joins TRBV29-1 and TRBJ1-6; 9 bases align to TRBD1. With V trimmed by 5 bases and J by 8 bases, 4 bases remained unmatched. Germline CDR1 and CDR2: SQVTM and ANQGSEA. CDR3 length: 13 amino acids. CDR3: CSVSTGGDSPLHF. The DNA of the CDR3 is TGCAGCGTTTCAACAGGGGGCGATTCACCCCTCCACTTT.

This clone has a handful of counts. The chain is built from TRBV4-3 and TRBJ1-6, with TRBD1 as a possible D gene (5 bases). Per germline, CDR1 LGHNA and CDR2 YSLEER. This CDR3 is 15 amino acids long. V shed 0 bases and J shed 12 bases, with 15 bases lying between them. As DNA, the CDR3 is TGCGCCAGCAGCCAAGAGTTTATGCAGGGAGTACCCCTCCACTTT. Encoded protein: CASSQEFMQGVPLHF.

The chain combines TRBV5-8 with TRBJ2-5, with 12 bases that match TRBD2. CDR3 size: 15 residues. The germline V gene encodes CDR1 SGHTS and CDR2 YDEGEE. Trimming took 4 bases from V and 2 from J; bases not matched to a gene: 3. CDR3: CASSVLAGGQETQYF. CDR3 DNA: TGTGCCAGCAGCGTTCTAGCGGGGGGGCAAGAGACCCAGTACTTC.

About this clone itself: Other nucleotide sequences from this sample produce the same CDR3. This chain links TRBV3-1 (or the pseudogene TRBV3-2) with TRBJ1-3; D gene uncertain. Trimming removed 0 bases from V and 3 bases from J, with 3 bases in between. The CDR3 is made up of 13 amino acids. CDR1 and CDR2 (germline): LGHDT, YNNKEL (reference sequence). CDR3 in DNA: TGTGCCAGCAGCCAAGATAGTGGAAACACCATATATTTT. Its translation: CASSQDSGNTIYF.

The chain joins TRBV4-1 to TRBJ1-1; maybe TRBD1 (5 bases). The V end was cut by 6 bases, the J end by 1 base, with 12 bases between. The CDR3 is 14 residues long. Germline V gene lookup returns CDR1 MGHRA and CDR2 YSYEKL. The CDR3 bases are TGCGCCAGCAGTTGGGGCACAGAGAACACTGAAGCTTTCTTT. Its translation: CASSWGTENTEAFF.